This note documents a single TCR beta chain sequence. The CDR3 is 14 amino acids. Per germline, CDR1 SGHRS and CDR2 YFSETQ. The V and J ends lost 2 bases and 7 bases respectively, with 13 bases between them. This sample was included in a study of blood T cell repertoires in COVID-19. Turning to the study itself: Samples taken during acute and convalescent COVID-19 were collected in the United States, Italy and Spain. Sources were T cells, B-cell-depleted T cells, or PBMCs; the material itself was cDNA or gDNA.

In the authors' methods: Using reference gene primer amplification, nucleated cell counts were estimated. TCRdb's copy holds only in-frame clones and misses some; the assay was immunoSEQ multiplex PCR. The D gene and trimming were derived from the DNA, and the V and J assignments and clone size from that table. The sample includes fewer than 200,000 clones, roughly 85% of them seen just once. The rearrangement joins TRBV5-1 to TRBJ2-1; weak D call: TRBD1 (5 bases). The source material was peripheral blood. The clonotype was recovered from a man aged 55 to 70 with active or convalescent COVID-19. The CDR3 nucleotides read TGCGCCAGCAGCTTAGAGGACATTTGGAATGAGCAGTTCTTC. It encodes CASSLEDIWNEQFF.